This T cell receptor (beta chain) stems from a study of cytomegalovirus exposure and HLA in healthy donors. This clone appeared a few times. The antigen remains undetermined. The germline gives CDR1 SGHNT, CDR2 YENEEA. Trimming took 4 bases from V and 7 from J; bases not matched to a gene: 15. The CDR3 is 17 amino acids. The PCR ran on 60 Vbeta and 13 Jbeta primers. Repertoires were generated with immunoSEQ multiplex PCR, while TCRdb's copy carries only in-frame clones and drops some. This table holds about 160,000 clones, about 80% found once. Study conclusions and caveats: Presence/absence analyses took donor sequencing depth as roughly uniform. Most of the TCR beta V segments (in an earlier analysis) were productive either about 87% or about 30% of the time.

The specimen was PBMCs. The rearrangement uses TRBV11-3 and TRBJ2-1; 8 positions match TRBD2. This TCR came from a woman in her thirties or forties in good health and CMV-seronegative. The CDR3 nucleotides are TGTGCCAGCAGCTCCCGTACCCTTTATAGCGGGAAGAATGAGCAGTTCTTC. Its protein is CASSSRTLYSGKNEQFF.